The rows below give T cell receptor beta chains drawn from one sample of a study of T cell responses to AZD1222 COVID-19 vaccine. Generated by immunoSEQ multiplex PCR, the TCRdb table keeps only in-frame clones and is missing some. The sample yields more than 85,000 clones, around nine tenths seen once. Specimen: peripheral blood, collected on day 0 of AZD1222 vaccination. These receptors came from an adult in good health. Both conserved end residues are part of each CDR3. D genes are given only for firm matches. Size tells how often a clone was seen (once, few, many) or the class of an expanded clone, and some rows leave it out.

CDR3 DNA	CDR3 protein	D gene	clone size	V gene	J gene
TGTGCCAGCAGCCAAGGTCGCCAGCTGAACACCGGGGAGCTGTTTTTT	CASSQGRQLNTGELFF	.	.	TRBV3-1/TRBV3-2	TRBJ2-2
TGTGCCAGTAGTATAACCCCAGGGGCCTTCGAGCAGTTCTTC	CASSITPGAFEQFF	.	.	TRBV19	TRBJ2-1
TGTGCCAGCAGCTCCCTGGCCGGAAAAGGCTACACCTTC	CASSSLAGKGYTF	.	.	TRBV7-2	TRBJ1-2
TGTGCCAGCAGCCAAAACACAGATACGCAGTATTTT	CASSQNTDTQYF	.	.	TRBV4-2	TRBJ2-3
TGTGCCTGGAGTGCGACCCCTCCCATATATTTT	CAWSATPPIYF	.	.	TRBV30	TRBJ1-3
TGTGCCAGCAGTTTCCGTCCCCCGGTTTCCCTCCACTTT	CASSFRPPVSLHF	.	.	TRBV28	TRBJ1-6
TGCGCCAGCAGCCAGAGGGGTACGAGAGAGACCGGGGAGCTGTTTTTT	CASSQRGTRETGELFF	.	.	TRBV4-3	TRBJ2-2
TGTGCCAGCACTTTCGGCGGGGGGGCTAAGGAGACCCAGTACTTC	CASTFGGGAKETQYF	TRBD2	.	TRBV6-5	TRBJ2-5
TGTGCCAGCAGTCCCGCTTCGGGACAGGTAGCCTATGGCTACACCTTC	CASSPASGQVAYGYTF	TRBD1	.	TRBV3-1/TRBV3-2	TRBJ1-2
TGTGCCAGCGGACGCCGTGAAGCTTTCTTT	CASGRREAFF	.	.	TRBV12-3/TRBV12-4	TRBJ1-1
TGTGCCAGCCGAGGGTTTTTTAGGGGAGGGGTAGGTGAAGCTTTCTTT	CASRGFFRGGVGEAFF	.	.	TRBV27	TRBJ1-1
TGTGCCAGCAGCTTAGGTAGGGGGATTTCTTTGACCTACGAGCAGTACTTC	CASSLGRGISLTYEQYF	.	.	TRBV7-9	TRBJ2-7
TGTGCCAGCAGCTACGACTACGCCGCGGATACGCAGTATTTT	CASSYDYAADTQYF	.	once	TRBV7-9	TRBJ2-3
TGCGCCAGCAGCTCTAGAAGTAGCTCCTACGAGCAGTACTTC	CASSSRSSSYEQYF	.	.	TRBV5-1	TRBJ2-7
TGCGCCAGCAGCTTCGACGGAACAGGGAGTAATGAAAAACTGTTTTTT	CASSFDGTGSNEKLFF	.	once	TRBV5-1	TRBJ1-4
TGTGCCAGTAGTATCAGTGCAACTAATGAAAAACTGTTTTTT	CASSISATNEKLFF	.	.	TRBV19	TRBJ1-4
TGTGCCAGTAGAACGGCCGGGGAGCTGTTTTTT	CASRTAGELFF	.	.	TRBV19	TRBJ2-2
TGTGCCAGCAGCCCCATGTCTGGGGATACGCAGTATTTT	CASSPMSGDTQYF	.	.	TRBV7-2	TRBJ2-3
TGTGCCAGGACCACTGAGGACTCTGGAAACACCATATATTTT	CARTTEDSGNTIYF	.	.	TRBV11-3	TRBJ1-3
TGTGCCAGCAGCCCGACACCACTCTATTCACCCCTCCACTTT	CASSPTPLYSPLHF	.	.	TRBV7-9	TRBJ1-6
TGTGCCAGCAGCTCGGGGGGCGGACGATTCTATGGCTACACCTTC	CASSSGGGRFYGYTF	.	.	TRBV9	TRBJ1-2
TGTGCCAGTAGTTGGAGGGGACTGAACACTGAAGCTTTCTTT	CASSWRGLNTEAFF	.	.	TRBV19	TRBJ1-1
TGTGCCAGTAGTACCGGGACTTACGGGACGGGGCAAAGAAGCTCTGGAAACACCATATATTTT	CASSTGTYGTGQRSSGNTIYF	.	few	TRBV19	TRBJ1-3
TGTGCCACCAGCAGAGAGGATAACAGTGGGGAGACCCAGTACTTC	CATSREDNSGETQYF	.	.	TRBV15	TRBJ2-5
TGTGCCATCACAGACAGGGAAAATGAAAAACTGTTTTTT	CAITDRENEKLFF	TRBD1	.	TRBV10-3	TRBJ1-4
TGTGCCAGCAGTCGTTTTGACAGGAACACTGAAGCTTTCTTT	CASSRFDRNTEAFF	.	.	TRBV6-5	TRBJ1-1
TGTGCCAGCAGCCGGGACAGATACAATGAGCAGTTCTTC	CASSRDRYNEQFF	TRBD1	.	TRBV3-1/TRBV3-2	TRBJ2-1
TGTGCCAGCAGCTTAAGCGGGGAGACTGAAGCTTTCTTT	CASSLSGETEAFF	.	few	TRBV11-3	TRBJ1-1
TGTGCCAGCAGCAAGAAGGGGGACAGGGCCAATCAGCCCCAGCATTTT	CASSKKGDRANQPQHF	.	.	TRBV21-1	TRBJ1-5
TGCAGCGCCACACAGGGGAGCTCCTATAATTCACCCCTCCACTTT	CSATQGSSYNSPLHF	TRBD1	.	TRBV29-1	TRBJ1-6
TGTGCCAGCAGCTTACAAGAGACCCAGTACTTC	CASSLQETQYF	.	.	TRBV7-2	TRBJ2-5
TGTGCCAGCAGCTTCTTTTTCTCCGGGGAGCTGTTTTTT	CASSFFFSGELFF	.	once	TRBV5-8	TRBJ2-2
TGTGCCAGCAGTTATGGGGGCCGTAGCTCCTACGAGCAGTACTTC	CASSYGGRSSYEQYF	.	.	TRBV6-5	TRBJ2-7
TGTGCCAGCAGCTTCGGGACAGCGGGCAATCAGCCCCAGCATTTT	CASSFGTAGNQPQHF	TRBD1	.	TRBV7-9	TRBJ1-5
TGTGCCAGCAGTTACTCCCGCTTCGGGAACAATCAGCCCCAGCATTTT	CASSYSRFGNNQPQHF	.	.	TRBV6-5	TRBJ1-5
TGTGCCAGCAGCCTGACTAGCTGGGAGACCCAGTACTTC	CASSLTSWETQYF	TRBD2	.	TRBV7-9	TRBJ2-5
TGTGCCAGCAGTTACGGACGACAAGATGTTTCACCCCTCCACTTT	CASSYGRQDVSPLHF	.	.	TRBV6-2/TRBV6-3	TRBJ1-6
TGTGCCAGCAGTGACAGGCCAGATAATTCACCCCTCCACTTT	CASSDRPDNSPLHF	.	.	TRBV7-9	TRBJ1-6
TGTGCCAGCAGTTTAGCATCCCGCTTCTACGAGCAGTACTTC	CASSLASRFYEQYF	.	.	TRBV28	TRBJ2-7
TGTGCCAGCAAGGTTAGCGGGGGGTTCTACGAGCAGTACTTC	CASKVSGGFYEQYF	TRBD2	.	TRBV2	TRBJ2-7
TGTGCCAGTAGCCTCCAGGGGGGCGTCTATGGCTACACCTTC	CASSLQGGVYGYTF	TRBD1	.	TRBV19	TRBJ1-2
TGTGCCTGGAGTGTACCCCCAGTGAGCGGGGGGGCCGATACGCAGTATTTT	CAWSVPPVSGGADTQYF	TRBD2	.	TRBV30	TRBJ2-3
TGCAGCGTTGATGGGCAGGGACAAGATACGCAGTATTTT	CSVDGQGQDTQYF	.	.	TRBV29-1	TRBJ2-3
TGTGCCAGTAGTCTCCGACAGAGCAATCAGCCCCAGCATTTT	CASSLRQSNQPQHF	.	.	TRBV19	TRBJ1-5
TGCGCCAGCAGCTTGGCTGGGGGGGCCAACAATCAGCCCCAGCATTTT	CASSLAGGANNQPQHF	.	.	TRBV5-1	TRBJ1-5
TGCGCCAGCAGCTCCCACACAGGGGTTGAAGAGACCCAGTACTTC	CASSSHTGVEETQYF	TRBD1	.	TRBV5-1	TRBJ2-5
TGTGCCAGCACTCCTCAACAGGGCTTGAGCTCCTACAATGAGCAGTTCTTC	CASTPQQGLSSYNEQFF	.	.	TRBV7-3	TRBJ2-1